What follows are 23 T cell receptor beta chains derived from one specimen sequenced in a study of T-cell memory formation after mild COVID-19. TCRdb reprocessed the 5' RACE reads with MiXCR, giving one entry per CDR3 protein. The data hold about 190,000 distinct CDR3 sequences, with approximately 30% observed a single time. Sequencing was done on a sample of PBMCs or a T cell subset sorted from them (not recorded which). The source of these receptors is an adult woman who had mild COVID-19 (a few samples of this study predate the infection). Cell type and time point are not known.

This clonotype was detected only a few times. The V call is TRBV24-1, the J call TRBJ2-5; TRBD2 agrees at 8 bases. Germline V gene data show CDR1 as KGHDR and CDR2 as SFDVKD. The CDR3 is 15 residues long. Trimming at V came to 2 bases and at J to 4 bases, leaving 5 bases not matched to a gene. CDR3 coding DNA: TGTGCCACCAGTGATTCACGGGGGGGATTAGAGACCCAGTACTTC. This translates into CATSDSRGGLETQYF.

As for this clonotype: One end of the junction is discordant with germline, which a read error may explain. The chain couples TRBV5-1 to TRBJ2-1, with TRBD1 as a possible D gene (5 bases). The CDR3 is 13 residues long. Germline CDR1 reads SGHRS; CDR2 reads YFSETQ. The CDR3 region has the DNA TGCGCCAGCAGTTTGGCAGGGTTCAATGAGCAGTTCTTC. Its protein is CASSLAGFNEQFF.

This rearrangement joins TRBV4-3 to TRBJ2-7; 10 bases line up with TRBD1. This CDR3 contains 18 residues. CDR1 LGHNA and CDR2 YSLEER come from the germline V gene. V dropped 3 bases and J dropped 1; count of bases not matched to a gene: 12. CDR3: CASSHSSVPGQGSYEQYF. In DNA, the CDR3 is TGCGCCAGCAGCCACTCCTCCGTCCCGGGACAGGGGTCCTACGAGCAGTACTTC.

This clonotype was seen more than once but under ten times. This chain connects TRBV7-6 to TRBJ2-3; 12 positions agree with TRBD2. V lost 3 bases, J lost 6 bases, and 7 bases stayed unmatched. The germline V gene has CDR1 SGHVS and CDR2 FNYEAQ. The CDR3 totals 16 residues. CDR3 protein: CASSLGLAGGEDTQYF. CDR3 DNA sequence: TGTGCCAGCAGCTTGGGGCTAGCGGGAGGGGAGGATACGCAGTATTTT.

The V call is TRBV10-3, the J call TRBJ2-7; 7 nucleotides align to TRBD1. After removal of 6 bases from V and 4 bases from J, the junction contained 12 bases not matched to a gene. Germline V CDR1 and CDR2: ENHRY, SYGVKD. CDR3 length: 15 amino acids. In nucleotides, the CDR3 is TGTGCCATCAGGGAGACAGGGACCGAAAGGTACGAGCAGTACTTC. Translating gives CAIRETGTERYEQYF.

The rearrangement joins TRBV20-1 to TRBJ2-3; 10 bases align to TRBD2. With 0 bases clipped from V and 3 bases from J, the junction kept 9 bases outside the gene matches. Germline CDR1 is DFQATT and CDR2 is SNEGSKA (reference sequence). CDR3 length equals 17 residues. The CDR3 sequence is CSARDIRLAGVTDTQYF. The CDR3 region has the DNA TGCAGTGCTAGAGATATTCGGCTAGCGGGGGTTACAGATACGCAGTATTTT.

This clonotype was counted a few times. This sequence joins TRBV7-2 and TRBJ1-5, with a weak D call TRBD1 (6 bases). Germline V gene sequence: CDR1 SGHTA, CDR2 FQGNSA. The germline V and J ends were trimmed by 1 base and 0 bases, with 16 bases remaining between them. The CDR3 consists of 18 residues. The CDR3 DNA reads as TGTGCCAGCAGCTTAGGCCCGCAGGGGTCCAGTAGCAATCAGCCCCAGCATTTT. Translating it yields CASSLGPQGSSSNQPQHF.

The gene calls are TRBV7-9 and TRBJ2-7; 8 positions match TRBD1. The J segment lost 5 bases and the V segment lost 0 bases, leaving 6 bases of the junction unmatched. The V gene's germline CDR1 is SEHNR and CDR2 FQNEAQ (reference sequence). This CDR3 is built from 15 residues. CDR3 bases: TGTGCCAGCAGCTTAGCGGGGCAGGGGGCCCACGAGCAGTACTTC. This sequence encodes CASSLAGQGAHEQYF.

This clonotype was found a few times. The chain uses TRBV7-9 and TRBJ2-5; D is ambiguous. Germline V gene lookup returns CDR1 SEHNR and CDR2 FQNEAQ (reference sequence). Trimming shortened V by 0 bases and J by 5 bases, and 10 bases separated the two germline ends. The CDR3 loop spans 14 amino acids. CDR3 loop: CASSLARGRETQYF. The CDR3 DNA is TGTGCCAGCAGCTTAGCGCGAGGCAGGGAGACCCAGTACTTC.

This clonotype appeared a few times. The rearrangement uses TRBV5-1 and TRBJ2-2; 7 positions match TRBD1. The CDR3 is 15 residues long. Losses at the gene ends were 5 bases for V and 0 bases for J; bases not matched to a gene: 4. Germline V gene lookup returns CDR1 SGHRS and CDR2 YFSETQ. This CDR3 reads CASRRQGANTGELFF. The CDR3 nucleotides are TGCGCCAGCAGGAGGCAGGGGGCGAACACCGGGGAGCTGTTTTTT.

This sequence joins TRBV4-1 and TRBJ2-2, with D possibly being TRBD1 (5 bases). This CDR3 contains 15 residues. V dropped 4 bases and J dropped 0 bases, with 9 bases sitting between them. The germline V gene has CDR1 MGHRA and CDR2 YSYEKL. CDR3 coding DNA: TGCGCCAGCAGCCCACAGGTCGCGAACACCGGGGAGCTGTTTTTT. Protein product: CASSPQVANTGELFF.

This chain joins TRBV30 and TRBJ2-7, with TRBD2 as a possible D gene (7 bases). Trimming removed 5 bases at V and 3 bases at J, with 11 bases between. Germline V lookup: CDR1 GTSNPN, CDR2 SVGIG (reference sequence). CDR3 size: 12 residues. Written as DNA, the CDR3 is TGTGCCTGGGCGAGGGGGGGCTACGAGCAGTACTTC. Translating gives CAWARGGYEQYF. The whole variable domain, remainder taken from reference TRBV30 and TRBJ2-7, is SQTIHQWPATLVQPVGSPLSLECTVEGTSNPNLYWYRQAAGRGLQLLFYSVGIGQISSEVPQNLSASRPQDRQFILSSKKLLLSDSGFYLCAWARGGYEQYFGPGTRLTVT.

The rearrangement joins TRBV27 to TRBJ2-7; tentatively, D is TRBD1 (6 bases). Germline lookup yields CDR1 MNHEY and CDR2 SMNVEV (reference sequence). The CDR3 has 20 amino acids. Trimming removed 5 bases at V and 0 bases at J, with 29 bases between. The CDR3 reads CASSLLPPGALGAPSYEQYF. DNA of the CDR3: TGTGCCAGCAGTCTCCTACCTCCGGGCGCGTTGGGGGCCCCCTCCTACGAGCAGTACTTC.

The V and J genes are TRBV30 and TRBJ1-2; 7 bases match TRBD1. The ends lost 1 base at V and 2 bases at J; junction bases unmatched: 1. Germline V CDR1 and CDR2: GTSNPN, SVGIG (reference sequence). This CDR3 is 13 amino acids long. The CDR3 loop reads CAWSEQGNYGYTF. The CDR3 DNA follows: TGTGCCTGGAGTGAACAGGGGAACTATGGCTACACCTTC.

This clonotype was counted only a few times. For the CDR3, the DNA is TGTGCCAGCAGCCAAGAGGCTAGCGGATTCGGAGGGGAGCTGTTTTTT. This sequence encodes CASSQEASGFGGELFF. This chain joins TRBV4-2 and TRBJ2-2; TRBD2 agrees at 7 bases. Trimming took 0 bases from V and 8 from J; bases not matched to a gene: 9. There are 16 residues in the CDR3. The germline gives CDR1 LGHNA, CDR2 YNFKEQ.

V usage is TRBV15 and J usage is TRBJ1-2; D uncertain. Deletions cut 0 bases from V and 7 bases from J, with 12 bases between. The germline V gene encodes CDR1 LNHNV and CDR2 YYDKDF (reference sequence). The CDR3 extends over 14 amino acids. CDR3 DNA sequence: TGTGCCACCAGCAGAGATTCGGGGAGATTTGGCTACACCTTC. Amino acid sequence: CATSRDSGRFGYTF.

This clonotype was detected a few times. The CDR3 region is CASSQGQGVTKNIQYF. The CDR3, as DNA: TGCGCCAGCAGCCAGGGACAGGGGGTAACCAAAAACATTCAGTACTTC. The rearrangement links TRBV4-3 to TRBJ2-4; 11 bases match TRBD1. V was pared by 3 bases and J by 2 bases, with 3 bases of the junction left unmatched. The germline V gene has CDR1 LGHNA and CDR2 YSLEER. This CDR3 contains 16 residues.

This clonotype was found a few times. Here the CDR3 DNA reads TGTGCCAGCAGTTACGGGACAGCCCGCACAGATACGCAGTATTTT. The encoded protein is CASSYGTARTDTQYF. The chain uses TRBV6-5 and TRBJ2-3; 7 positions agree with TRBD1. This CDR3 is 15 amino acids long. Germline CDR1 is MNHEY and CDR2 is SVGAGI. V shed 2 bases and J 1 base; nucleotides not matched to a gene: 3.

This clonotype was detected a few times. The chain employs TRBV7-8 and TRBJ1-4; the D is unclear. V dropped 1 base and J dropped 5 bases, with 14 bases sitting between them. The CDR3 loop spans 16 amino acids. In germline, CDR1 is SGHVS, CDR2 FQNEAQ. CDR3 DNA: TGTGCCAGCAGCTTAGGGAGGGTGAGGGCCAATGAAAAACTGTTTTTT. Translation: CASSLGRVRANEKLFF.

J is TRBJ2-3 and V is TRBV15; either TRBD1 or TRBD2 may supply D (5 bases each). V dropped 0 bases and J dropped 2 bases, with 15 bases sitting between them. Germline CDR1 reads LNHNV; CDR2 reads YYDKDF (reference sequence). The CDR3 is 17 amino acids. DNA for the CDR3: TGTGCCACCAGCAGAGAGAGGGGAAGTCCCCCCACAGATACGCAGTATTTT. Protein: CATSRERGSPPTDTQYF.

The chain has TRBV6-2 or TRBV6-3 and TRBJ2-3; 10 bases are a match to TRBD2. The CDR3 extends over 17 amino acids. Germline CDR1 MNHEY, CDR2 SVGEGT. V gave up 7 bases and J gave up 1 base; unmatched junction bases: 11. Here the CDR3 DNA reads TGTGCCAGCAAGCTAGCGGGAGTTGGTACCGGCACAGATACGCAGTATTTT. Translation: CASKLAGVGTGTDTQYF.

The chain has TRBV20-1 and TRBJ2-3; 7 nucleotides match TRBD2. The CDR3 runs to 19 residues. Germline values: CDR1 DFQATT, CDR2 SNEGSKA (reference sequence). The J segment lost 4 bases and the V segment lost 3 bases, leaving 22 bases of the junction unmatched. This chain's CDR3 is CSARVLGILSRGLADTQYF. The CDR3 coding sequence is TGCAGTGCTAGGGTGCTAGGAATTTTGTCGCGGGGGTTAGCAGATACGCAGTATTTT.

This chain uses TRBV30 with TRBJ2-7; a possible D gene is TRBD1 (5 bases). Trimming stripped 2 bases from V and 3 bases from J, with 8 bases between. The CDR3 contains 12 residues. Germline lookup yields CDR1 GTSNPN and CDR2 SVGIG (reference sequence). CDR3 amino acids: CAWSLQGYEQYF. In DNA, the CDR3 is TGTGCCTGGAGTCTCCAGGGCTACGAGCAGTACTTC.